The clone carrying this T cell receptor beta chain has just a few counts. Its antigen is still unknown. This sample was taken from a study of naive and memory T cell subsets. Four PCR rounds used nested alpha and beta constant region primers plus the SP2 primer. For blood and skin samples, reverse transcription used TCR alpha and beta constant primers. TCRdb ran MiXCR on the 5' RACE reads and lists one entry per CDR3 protein. The top ten clones hold 9.8% of a sample with around 56,000 distinct CDR3 sequences, around 7.3% of them seen once. The library had UMIs added by 3' ligation of an oligonucleotide to TCR cDNA. Whole blood, roughly 2.6 ml, came from adult healthy volunteers. Points from the study as a whole: TCR transcript changes with activation or differentiation may affect this RNA method.

The sequence came from a female donor in good health.

The CDR3 spells CASSFRTALREQFF. Here the CDR3 DNA reads TGTGCCAGCAGTTTTAGGACGGCCCTGAGGGAGCAGTTCTTC. This chain connects TRBV28 to TRBJ2-1, with D uncertain. The CDR3 consists of 14 residues. Trimming took 3 bases from V and 10 from J, leaving 16 bases between them. CDR1 is MDHEN and CDR2 is SYDVKM in the germline V gene.